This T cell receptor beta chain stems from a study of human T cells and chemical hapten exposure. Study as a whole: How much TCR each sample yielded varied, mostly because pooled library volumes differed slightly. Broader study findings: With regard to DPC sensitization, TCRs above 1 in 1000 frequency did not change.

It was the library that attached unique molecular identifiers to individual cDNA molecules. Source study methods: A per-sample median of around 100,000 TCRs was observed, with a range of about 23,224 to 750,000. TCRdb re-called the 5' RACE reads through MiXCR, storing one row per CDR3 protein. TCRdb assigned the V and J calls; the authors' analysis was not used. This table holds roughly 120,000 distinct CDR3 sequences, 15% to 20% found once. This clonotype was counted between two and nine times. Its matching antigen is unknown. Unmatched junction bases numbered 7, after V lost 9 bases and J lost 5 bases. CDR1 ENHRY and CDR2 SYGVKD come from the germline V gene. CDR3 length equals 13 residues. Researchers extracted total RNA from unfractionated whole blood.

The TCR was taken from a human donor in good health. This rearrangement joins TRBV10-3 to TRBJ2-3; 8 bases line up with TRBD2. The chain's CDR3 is CAILAGMGDTQYF. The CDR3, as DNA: TGTGCCATTTTAGCGGGAATGGGAGATACGCAGTATTTT.